Many counts were recorded for the clone carrying this T cell receptor (beta chain). After template switching added a universal primer site, the resulting cDNA carried unique molecular identifiers. TCRdb re-analysed the 5' RACE reads in MiXCR, keeping a single row per CDR3 protein. The sample contains just under 650,000 distinct CDR3 sequences, under 8.5% of which appear only once. The record originates from a study of identical twins. With V trimmed by 2 bases and J by 6 bases, 3 bases remained unmatched. This CDR3 has 13 amino acids. This same sample was also part of a study on yellow fever vaccine responses in identical twins.

Sequences were obtained from PBMCs. This receptor was identified in a woman under 30 in good health. The chain links TRBV12-3 or TRBV12-4 to TRBJ1-2, with 7 positions matching TRBD1. The CDR3, as DNA: TGTGCCAGCAGTTTACGACAGGGTGATGGCTACACCTTC. Translated: CASSLRQGDGYTF.